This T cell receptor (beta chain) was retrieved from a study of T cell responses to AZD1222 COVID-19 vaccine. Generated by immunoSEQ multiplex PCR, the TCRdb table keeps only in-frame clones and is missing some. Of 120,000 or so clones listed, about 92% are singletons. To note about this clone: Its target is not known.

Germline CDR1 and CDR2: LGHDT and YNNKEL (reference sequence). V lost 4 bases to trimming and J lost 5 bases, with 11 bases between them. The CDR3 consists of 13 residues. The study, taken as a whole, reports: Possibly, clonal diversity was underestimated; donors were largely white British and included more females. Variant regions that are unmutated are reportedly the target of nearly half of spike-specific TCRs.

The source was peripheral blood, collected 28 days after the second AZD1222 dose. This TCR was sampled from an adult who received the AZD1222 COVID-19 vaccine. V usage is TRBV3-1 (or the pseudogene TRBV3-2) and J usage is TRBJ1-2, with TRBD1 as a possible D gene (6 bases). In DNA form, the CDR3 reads TGTGCCAGCAGCCGAGGGGGTTTTTATGGCTACACCTTC. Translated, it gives CASSRGGFYGYTF.